This TCR beta chain was recovered during a study of identifying expanded T cells in peripheral blood. Study-wide results and caveats: Differentially abundant clones: about 1.1 between replicates, approximately 16 at 2 to 3 weeks, 19 at four.

Only in-frame clones appear in the TCRdb table, and some are missing; sequencing was by immunoSEQ multiplex PCR. Of more than 75,000 clones listed, approximately 86% are singletons. The CDR3 length is 14 residues. Germline CDR1 is LGHNA and CDR2 is YSLEER. V was pared by 3 bases and J by 1 base, with 9 bases between. No infections or other immune events were documented during collection. As concerns this clone: Its cognate antigen is unknown.

This sequence was found in a person aged 18-70 years in good health. The chain uses TRBV4-3 and TRBJ1-1, with D unresolved. Sequencing used blood. The CDR3 region is CASSQPVGNTEAFF. As DNA, the CDR3 is TGCGCCAGCAGCCAGCCCGTGGGGAACACTGAAGCTTTCTTT.